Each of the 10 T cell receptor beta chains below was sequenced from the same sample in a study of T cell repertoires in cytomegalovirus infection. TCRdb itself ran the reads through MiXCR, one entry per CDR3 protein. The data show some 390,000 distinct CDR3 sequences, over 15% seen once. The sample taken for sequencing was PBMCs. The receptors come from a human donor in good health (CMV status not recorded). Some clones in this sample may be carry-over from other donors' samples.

DNA of the CDR3: TGTGCCAGCAGTTTGGGACTAGCGGGAGGGTCAGGGGAGACCCAGTACTTC. Residues: CASSLGLAGGSGETQYF. The chain recombines TRBV7-2 with TRBJ2-5, with TRBD2 identical over 16 bases. This CDR3 region has 17 residues. Trimming cost V 6 bases and J 5 bases; bases outside gene matches: 9. The germline gives CDR1 SGHTA, CDR2 FQGNSA.

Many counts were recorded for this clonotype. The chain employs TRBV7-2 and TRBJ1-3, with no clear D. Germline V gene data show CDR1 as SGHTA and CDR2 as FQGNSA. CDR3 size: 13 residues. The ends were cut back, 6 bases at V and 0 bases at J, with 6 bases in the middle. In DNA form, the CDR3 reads TGTGCCAGCAGAAGGAGCTCTGGAAACACCATATATTTT. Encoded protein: CASRRSSGNTIYF.

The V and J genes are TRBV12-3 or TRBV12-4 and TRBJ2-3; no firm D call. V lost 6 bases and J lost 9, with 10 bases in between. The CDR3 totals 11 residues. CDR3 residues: CASSLSATQYF. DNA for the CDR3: TGTGCCAGCAGCCTCTCCGCCACGCAGTATTTT.

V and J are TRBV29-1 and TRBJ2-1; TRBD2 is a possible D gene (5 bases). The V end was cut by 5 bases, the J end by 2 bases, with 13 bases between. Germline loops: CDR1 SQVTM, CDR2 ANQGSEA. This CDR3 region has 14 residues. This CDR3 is CSVNELVPYNEQFF. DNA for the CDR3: TGCAGCGTTAATGAACTAGTCCCCTACAATGAGCAGTTCTTC.

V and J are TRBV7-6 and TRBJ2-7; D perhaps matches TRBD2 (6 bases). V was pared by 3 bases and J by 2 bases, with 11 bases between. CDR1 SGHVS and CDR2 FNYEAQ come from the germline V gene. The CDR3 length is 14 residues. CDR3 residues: CASSFSSVPYEQYF. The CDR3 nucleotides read TGTGCCAGCAGCTTCTCTAGCGTGCCCTACGAGCAGTACTTC.

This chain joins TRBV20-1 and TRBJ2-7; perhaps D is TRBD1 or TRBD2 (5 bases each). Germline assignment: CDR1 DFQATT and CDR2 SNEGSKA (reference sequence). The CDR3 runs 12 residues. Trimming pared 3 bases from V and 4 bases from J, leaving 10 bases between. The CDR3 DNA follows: TGCAGTGCTAGCCGGGGCCGGTACGAGCAGTACTTC. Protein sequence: CSASRGRYEQYF.

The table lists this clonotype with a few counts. The CDR3 sequence is CASSLRTPSNEQFF. In DNA form, the CDR3 reads TGTGCCAGCAGTTTACGGACTCCGTCTAATGAGCAGTTCTTC. The V and J genes are TRBV12-3 or TRBV12-4 and TRBJ2-1; D is possibly TRBD2 (5 bases). This CDR3 is 14 amino acids long. Trimming took 2 bases from V and 7 from J, leaving 12 bases between them.

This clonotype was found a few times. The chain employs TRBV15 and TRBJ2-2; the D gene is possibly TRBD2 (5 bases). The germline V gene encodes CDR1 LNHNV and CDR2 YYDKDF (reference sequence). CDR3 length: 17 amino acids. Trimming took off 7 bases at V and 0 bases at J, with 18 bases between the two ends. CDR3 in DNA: TGTGCCACCATCACTAGGGATAGCCGGCCGAACACCGGGGAGCTGTTTTTT. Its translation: CATITRDSRPNTGELFF. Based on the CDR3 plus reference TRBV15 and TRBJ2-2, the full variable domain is DAMVIQNPRYQVTQFGKPVTLSCSQTLNHNVMYWYQQKSSQAPKLLFHYYDKDFNNEADTPDNFQSRRPNTSFCFLDIRSPGLGDTAMYLCATITRDSRPNTGELFFGEGSRLTVL.

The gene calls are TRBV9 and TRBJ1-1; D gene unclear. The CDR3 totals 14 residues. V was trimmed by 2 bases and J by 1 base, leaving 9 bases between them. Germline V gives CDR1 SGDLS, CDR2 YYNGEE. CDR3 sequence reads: CASSVPAGNTEAFF. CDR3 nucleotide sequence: TGTGCCAGCAGCGTCCCGGCAGGGAACACTGAAGCTTTCTTT.

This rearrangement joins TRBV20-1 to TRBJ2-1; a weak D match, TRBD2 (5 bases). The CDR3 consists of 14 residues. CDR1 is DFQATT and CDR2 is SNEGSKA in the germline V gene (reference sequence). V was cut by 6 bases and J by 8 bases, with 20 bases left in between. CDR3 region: CSARTVTGDHEQFF. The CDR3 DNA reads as TGCAGTGCGAGAACCGTAACCGGGGATCATGAGCAGTTCTTC.